The T cell receptor beta chain described here comes from a study of T cells in Graves' hyperthyroidism and ophthalmopathy. For the study at large: Peripheral blood was taken when the disease was first diagnosed, before any treatment began. Findings and limits, study-wide: Most clonotypes expanded in thyroid above 0.001 were likewise present in blood.

This clonotype appeared a few times. The antigen remains unidentified. A much larger clone differs by one base, so this may be a read error. Using RNA transcripts as the source, TCR beta CDR3 regions were amplified. First-round RT-PCR with HTBI primers amplified the TCR CDR3 region. From the multiplex PCR reads, TCRdb called clonotypes with MiXCR, one entry per CDR3 protein. The sample gives approximately 380,000 distinct CDR3 sequences, more than 13% of which show up once; approximately 29% is in the top ten. Per the germline V gene, CDR1 is SGHRS and CDR2 is YFSETQ. CDR3 length equals 16 residues. The V segment lost 7 bases and the J segment 1 base; nucleotides outside the gene matches: 7. Individuals with ophthalmopathy presented a Clinical Activity Score of at least 3, a NOSPECS grade of at least 4 and a duration under 3 months.

The rearrangement uses TRBV5-1 and TRBJ2-1, with TRBD1 matching 11 bases. The sequencing sample was made of blood. This TCR derives from a man between 45 and 60 years old with Graves' ophthalmopathy. CDR3 in amino acids: CASGMGQGGSYNEQFF. The DNA for the CDR3 is TGCGCCAGCGGCATGGGACAGGGGGGATCCTACAATGAGCAGTTCTTC.